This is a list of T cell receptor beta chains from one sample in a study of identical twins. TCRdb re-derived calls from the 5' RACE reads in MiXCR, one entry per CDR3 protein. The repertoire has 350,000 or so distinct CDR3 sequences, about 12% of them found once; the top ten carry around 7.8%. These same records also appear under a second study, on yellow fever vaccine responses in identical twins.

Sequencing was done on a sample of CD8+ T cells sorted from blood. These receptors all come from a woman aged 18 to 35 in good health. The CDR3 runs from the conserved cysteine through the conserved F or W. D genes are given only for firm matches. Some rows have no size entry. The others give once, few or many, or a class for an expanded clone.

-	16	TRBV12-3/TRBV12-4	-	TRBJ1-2	CASSLILYEVDYGYTF	TGTGCCAGCAGCCTTATTCTGTACGAAGTAGACTATGGCTACACCTTC
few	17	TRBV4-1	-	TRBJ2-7	CASSPTGQGTNSYEQYF	TGCGCCAGCAGCCCTACGGGGCAGGGCACTAACTCCTACGAGCAGTACTTC
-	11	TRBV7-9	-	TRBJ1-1	CASRDRDEAFF	TGTGCCAGCAGAGACAGAGATGAAGCTTTCTTT
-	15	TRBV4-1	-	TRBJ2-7	CASSHLDREGDEQYF	TGCGCCAGCAGCCACCTGGACAGGGAGGGCGACGAGCAGTACTTC
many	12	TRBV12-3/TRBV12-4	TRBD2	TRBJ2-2	CASSSGGGELFF	TGTGCCAGCAGTTCGGGGGGCGGGGAGCTGTTTTTT
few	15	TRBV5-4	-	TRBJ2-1	CASSAGLPASNEQFF	TGTGCCAGCAGCGCTGGACTACCGGCCAGCAATGAGCAGTTCTTC
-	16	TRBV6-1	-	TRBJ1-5	CASSEVAGASNQPQHF	TGTGCCAGCAGTGAAGTGGCAGGGGCGAGCAATCAGCCCCAGCATTTT
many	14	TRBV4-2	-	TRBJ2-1	CASSQDLVPNEQFF	TGTGCCAGCAGCCAAGATCTGGTCCCCAATGAGCAGTTCTTC
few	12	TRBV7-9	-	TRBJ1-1	CASSLDGYEAFF	TGTGCCAGCAGCTTAGACGGGTATGAAGCTTTCTTT
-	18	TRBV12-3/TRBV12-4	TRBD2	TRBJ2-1	CAFSSITSGRLTYNEQFF	TGTGCCTTCAGTTCCATTACGAGCGGGAGGCTTACATACAATGAGCAGTTCTTC